What follows are 12 T cell receptor beta chains derived from one specimen sequenced in a study of T cell responses to AZD1222 COVID-19 vaccine. Profiled with immunoSEQ multiplex PCR; TCRdb holds only in-frame clones, not every one. The sample contains 100,000 to 150,000 clones, around 89% of which appear only once. Source: peripheral blood, taken on day 0 of AZD1222 vaccination. Receptors originate from an adult in good health.

The chain joins TRBV9 to TRBJ1-6; D unclear. Germline CDR1 reads SGDLS; CDR2 reads YYNGEE. The CDR3 is made up of 15 amino acids. The V end lost 0 bases, the J end lost 7 bases, and 11 bases lay between the germline ends. CDR3 nucleotides: TGTGCCAGCAGCGTAGACGCAACGCGGAATTCACCCCTCCACTTT. This translates into CASSVDATRNSPLHF. Filled out from reference TRBV9 and TRBJ1-6, the complete variable domain reads DSGVTQTPKHLITATGQRVTLRCSPRSGDLSVYWYQQSLDQGLQFLIQYYNGEERAKGNILERFSAQQFPDLHSELNLSSLELGDSALYFCASSVDATRNSPLHFGNGTRLTVT.

This chain links TRBV27 with TRBJ2-1, with unresolved D. Germline CDR1 and CDR2: MNHEY and SMNVEV (reference sequence). The CDR3 loop spans 14 amino acids. With 2 bases removed from V and 6 bases from J, the gap between germline ends came to 11 bases. CDR3 protein: CASSLREVGNEQFF. CDR3 DNA sequence: TGTGCCAGCAGTTTAAGGGAAGTTGGCAATGAGCAGTTCTTC.

The V call is TRBV6-6, the J call TRBJ2-3; 9 bases line up with TRBD1. Germline trimming cut 4 bases from V and 5 bases from J; bases unmatched to any gene: 10. The CDR3 consists of 16 residues. CDR1 is MNHNY, CDR2 SVGAGI, per germline (reference sequence). CDR3 DNA: TGTGCCAGCAGTTCCCCCGGGACAGGGTTTCAAGATACGCAGTATTTT. Its translation is CASSSPGTGFQDTQYF.

This clone was counted between two and nine times. The CDR3 spells CASRIRDRGHGYTF. The CDR3 DNA sequence: TGTGCCAGCAGGATCCGGGACAGGGGGCATGGCTACACCTTC. The chain has TRBV2 and TRBJ1-2, with 12 positions matching TRBD1. J gave up 6 bases and V 6 bases, and 5 bases lay outside the gene matches. Germline CDR1 reads SNHLY; CDR2 reads FYNNEI. The CDR3 runs to 14 residues.

The chain has TRBV27 and TRBJ1-1; 8 positions agree with TRBD1. The CDR3 has 15 amino acids. V trimming: 5 bases; J trimming: 0 bases; junction bases outside the gene matches: 5. Per germline, CDR1 MNHEY and CDR2 SMNVEV (reference sequence). CDR3 protein: CASSANRGMNTEAFF. CDR3 coding DNA: TGTGCCAGCAGTGCAAACAGGGGGATGAACACTGAAGCTTTCTTT.

This clone was observed once. The V and J genes are TRBV6-5 and TRBJ1-1, with D possibly being TRBD1 (6 bases). The CDR3 has 14 residues. Germline values: CDR1 MNHEY, CDR2 SVGAGI. Trimming took off 6 bases at V and 2 bases at J, with 13 bases between the two ends. The CDR3 DNA reads as TGTGCCAGCAGCCAGGACAGTTTTAACACTGAAGCTTTCTTT. Protein product: CASSQDSFNTEAFF.

The chain carries TRBV18 and TRBJ1-1; 11 positions agree with TRBD1. V lost 4 bases to trimming and J lost 5 bases; unmatched junction nucleotides: 12. The CDR3 sequence is 17 residues long. The germline gives CDR1 KGHSH, CDR2 LQKENI. The CDR3 sequence: CASSQSSPGTGGTEAFF. The DNA for the CDR3 is TGTGCCAGCTCACAAAGTTCTCCCGGGACAGGGGGGACTGAAGCTTTCTTT.

V and J are TRBV7-9 and TRBJ1-1; 9 bases are shared with TRBD1. CDR3 length: 13 residues. Trimming cost V 5 bases and J 5 bases; bases outside gene matches: 3. The germline CDR1 and CDR2 sequences are SEHNR and FQNEAQ (reference sequence). The CDR3 region is CASSRQGGTEAFF. CDR3 nucleotides: TGTGCCAGCAGCCGACAGGGGGGGACTGAAGCTTTCTTT.

The J gene is TRBJ2-5, the V gene TRBV10-1; D is perhaps TRBD1 (5 bases). This CDR3 region has 14 residues. The ends were cut back, 0 bases at V and 2 bases at J, with 7 bases in the middle. The germline CDR1 and CDR2 sequences are WNHNN and SYGVQD (reference sequence). CDR3: CASSESRGQETQYF. The DNA for the CDR3 is TGCGCCAGCAGTGAGTCAAGGGGACAAGAGACCCAGTACTTC.

This chain connects TRBV6-2 or TRBV6-3 to TRBJ1-1; D uncertain. This CDR3 has 14 residues. The ends were cut back, 2 bases at V and 1 base at J, with 8 bases in the middle. The germline V gene has CDR1 MNHEY and CDR2 SVGEGT. The DNA of the CDR3 is TGTGCCAGCAGTTACAACATCGCGAACACTGAAGCTTTCTTT. It encodes CASSYNIANTEAFF.

The V and J genes are TRBV4-1 and TRBJ1-1, with unresolved D. The germline V gene has CDR1 MGHRA and CDR2 YSYEKL. CDR3 length: 15 amino acids. V was pared by 0 bases and J by 3 bases, with 11 bases between. The CDR3 protein is CASSQESPPHTEAFF. The CDR3 nucleotides read TGCGCCAGCAGCCAAGAGTCTCCTCCACACACTGAAGCTTTCTTT.

V is TRBV4-1 and J is TRBJ1-1; D unclear. Germline-derived CDR1 and CDR2 are MGHRA and YSYEKL. The CDR3 length is 14 residues. Trimming removed 4 bases at V and 0 bases at J, with 9 bases between. As DNA, the CDR3 is TGCGCCAGCAGCCTAGACACCATGAACACTGAAGCTTTCTTT. Its protein product is CASSLDTMNTEAFF.